The clone carrying this TCR beta chain came up once. The target antigen is unknown. The CDR3 is made up of 13 amino acids. Unmatched junction bases numbered 9, after V lost 4 bases and J lost 9 bases. Germline lookup yields CDR1 SGHAT and CDR2 FQNNGV. This sample was taken from a study of CD8+CD57+ T cells in acquired aplastic anemia. Turning to the study itself: Mean yield of DNA from sorted CD4+ and CD8+ cells was 3.2 ug.

Genomic DNA provided the template from which TCR beta VDJ and CDR3 profiles were obtained. MiXCR, applied by TCRdb to the reads, yields one record per CDR3 protein. Of about 270,000 distinct CDR3 sequences detected, approximately 56% appear once; the ten largest clones hold 7.5% to 9%. Overall study results and limits: Significance was not reached for CD8+ Simpson's diversity between patients and controls. Both patients and controls carried the same twenty-nine CD8+ CDR3 sequences.

The origin of this receptor is a human donor with severe aplastic anemia or a healthy control (not recorded which). The sequenced sample was sorted CD4+, CD8+, or CD8+CD57+ T cells (not recorded which) from PBMCs. The chain recombines TRBV11-2 with TRBJ2-7; 7 nucleotides match TRBD1. The CDR3 protein is CASSSQKTGRQYF. DNA of the CDR3: TGTGCCAGCAGCTCCCAGAAGACAGGGCGGCAGTACTTC.